The following is a T cell receptor beta chain sequence with its context. No antigen is known for it. Base qualities are not recorded, but no much larger clone differs from it by a single base. Library prep was done by 5' RACE. The data were produced on an Illumina HiSeq 2500. A second PCR of roughly 6 to 12 cycles was performed with a sample-barcoded 5' primer and a J-beta primer mix. A template-switch 5' adaptor carrying 12 random nucleotides introduced a unique molecular identifier onto each TCR beta cDNA molecule. Each sample yielded at least 3 million CDR3-containing paired-end reads. First-strand cDNA synthesis was performed from all RNA using the Mint cDNA synthesis kit, with priming by a TRBC-specific oligonucleotide. All cDNA was treated with uracil-DNA glycosylase and then went through a first 18-cycle PCR with the universal primers M1SS and BC2_uni_R. The authors processed their data as follows. Each sample was normalized by randomly selecting 1 million high-quality reads, each carrying a distinct molecular identifier. Reads sharing molecular identifiers were discarded rather than binned into consensus sequences. MiTCR, with a Q25 quality threshold and the strictest error-elimination algorithm, was used for CDR3 identification, clonotype clustering and error correction. Lower-bound total TCR beta diversity was estimated with a nonparametric unseen species model using Euler transformation. TCRdb's own reprocessing of the public reads used fastp at Q25 and MiXCR and kept productive beta chains. Records with the same CDR3 protein are collapsed into one entry carrying the most frequent genes and DNA. The V and J calls shown here were made by TCRdb, not taken from the authors' results. A total of around 1,000,000 distinct CDR3 sequences appear in this sample, less than 25% of them only once. The ten top clones hold approximately 0.75% of the sample.

The source of the sample is a study of blood T cells in healthy people across ages (dated by TCRdb to the mid-2010s). About the study as a whole: In model experiments, template switching captured roughly one uniquely barcoded TCR beta cDNA molecule for every two T cells. Using deep sequencing normalized with unique cDNA molecular identifiers, the study measured how TCR beta repertoire diversity changes with age. Four age groups were formed from the donors: young (average approximately 15 years), middle-aged (approximately 39), aged (about 62) and long-lived (around 80). Two additional independent replicas of 1 million unique cDNA reads from the same blood draw were analyzed for two donors (one aged 18 to 30 and one aged 80 or older). Beyond this particular receptor, the publication reports: As age increased, observed TCR beta diversity per million T cells dropped in a roughly linear way, and a significant reduction was already evident by age 40. Observed TCR beta diversity correlated strongly with the percentage of naive T cells measured by flow cytometry. Conclusive comparison of naive and antigen-experienced compartments was prevented by the profiling of bulk unsorted PBMCs. Because donor CMV infection status was unknown, age-related changes in expanded clonotypes were potentially confounded. Compared with the aged group, more naive CD4+ T cells, fewer expanded clones and increased TCR diversity were shown by the long-lived group, suggesting age selection. Estimates of total diversity based on one million sequenced T cells were regarded as lower bounds and as underestimates.

Donors were around 37 systemically healthy Caucasian individuals from Russia aged 6 to 90 years. Ten milliliters of peripheral blood were drawn from each donor into EDTA-treated Vacutainer tubes. PBMCs were isolated by Ficoll-Paque density-gradient centrifugation, with at least 6.5 million obtained per sample. Trizol reagent was used to extract total RNA from PBMCs, with at least 5.5 micrograms per sample. For every donor, flow cytometry on a PBMC aliquot measured the percentage of naive CD45RAhigh/CD27high T cells. A distance of 6 bases separates the germline ends of V and J, which lose 1 base and 6 bases respectively. From the cysteine up to the phenylalanine, the CDR3 has a length of 13 residues. Left in the record is the CDR3 DNA by itself, 39 bases read in frame from the first base. Taken from the germline V gene, the CDR1 and CDR2 loops are KGHDR and SFDVKD. The sample was also linked to a second study, of T cells of mothers and their children. From the second report: Nine systemically healthy Caucasian individuals served as donors, namely three mothers together with their six children. cDNA synthesis used all of the extracted RNA, with approximately 1.4 ug of RNA in each 15 ul reaction. Sample barcodes and 2-4 random nucleotides were added via the M1S primer in the second PCR. Over 9.5 million TCR beta CDR3 reads were obtained for each mother, and approximately 3 million reads were obtained for each child. TCR recombination output is similarly shaped by thymic selection in related and unrelated pairs, with a minor effect exerted by inherited differences. Related mother-child pairs always showed normalized repertoire overlap that was slightly higher than in unrelated mother-child pairs, though the difference was never significant. No persistent microchimeric T cell clones were found, with a detection sensitivity of approximately 100 clones per million clonotypes. In the study, deep NGS was used to compare the TCR beta repertoires of mothers and children, and features distinguishing related mother-child pairs from unrelated individuals were sought. On average, the children were about 10 +/- 4 years old, while the mothers were approximately 40 +/- 4 years old. After adapters were ligated using NEBNext reagents, the libraries underwent 100+100 nt paired-end sequencing on an Illumina HiSeq 2000. To prevent cross-contamination, the mother and child libraries were prepared a month apart and were sequenced in separate runs. For each donor, somewhere between about 450,000 and 2,000,000 distinct TCR beta clonotypes were identified. Naive TCR beta clonotypes were estimated from low-frequency clonotypes matched to each donor's FACS-determined naive share, without sorting.

The sequence links TRBV24-1 to TRBJ1-5, with the D gene not confidently named. The sequence was obtained from a girl aged 2-10 years in good health. Material for sequencing was blood. The bases are TGTGCCACCAGTGATTTCTCGGCTCAGCCCCAGCATTTT. This is translated as CATSDFSAQPQHF.